The T cell receptor (beta chain) under discussion was sequenced for a study of cytomegalovirus exposure and HLA in healthy donors. Study-wide results and limits: Some V segments, TRBV6-2 and TRBV6-3 among them, were indistinguishable and were therefore excluded.

To note about this clone: Its cognate antigen is unknown.

Trimming took off 6 bases at V and 0 bases at J, with 12 bases between the two ends. Germline V gene lookup returns CDR1 GTSNPN and CDR2 SVGIG (reference sequence). This CDR3 contains 15 residues. It was with 60 Vbeta and 13 Jbeta primers that the PCR ran. Repertoires were generated with immunoSEQ multiplex PCR, while TCRdb's copy carries only in-frame clones and drops some. The table records around 140,000 clones, around two thirds of them present only once. Sample: PBMCs. The chain recombines TRBV30 with TRBJ2-6; no reliable D call. The origin of this receptor is a woman aged 18-35 years in good health and CMV-seronegative. This chain's CDR3 is CACLSLSSGANVLTF. The CDR3 nucleotides are TGTGCCTGTCTCTCCCTGAGCTCTGGGGCCAACGTCCTGACTTTC.